This is a list of T cell receptor beta chains from one sample in a study of blood T cell repertoires in COVID-19. The data were produced by immunoSEQ multiplex PCR, yet TCRdb's version contains in-frame clones alone and is incomplete. The table has under 200,000 clones, roughly 84% seen once. The source material was peripheral blood. The source is a human donor in a cohort sampled during active COVID-19. The conserved cysteine and the conserved F or W are not part of the CDR3 here.

v_call	j_call	cdr3_length	cdr3_aa
TRBV6-5	TRBJ2-3	13	ASRNSGGAGNTQY
TRBV29-1	TRBJ1-1	10	SVGGDRTEAF
TRBV28	TRBJ1-1	14	ASITSYRETNTEAF
TRBV12-3/TRBV12-4	TRBJ1-2	10	ASSTRGDGYT
TRBV7-9	TRBJ1-4	15	ASSLGRQGITNEKLF
TRBV6-1	TRBJ1-1	13	ASSERQGESTEAF
TRBV5-1	TRBJ2-6	19	ASSSRPEGAGVGSGANVLT
TRBV5-6	TRBJ2-6	15	ASSWTGLFSGANVLT
TRBV4-1	TRBJ2-7	12	ASSVPGDSYEQY
TRBV6-6	TRBJ1-4	10	ASSGVNEKLF
TRBV2	TRBJ2-3	10	ASLSGPDTQY
TRBV28	TRBJ2-7	14	ASISLGTGGSYEQY
TRBV4-3	TRBJ2-3	16	ASSQDWRGGSATDTQY
TRBV19	TRBJ1-1	12	ASSIGGWATEAF
TRBV18	TRBJ1-2	10	ASSEGGYGYT
TRBV4-2	TRBJ2-7	13	ASSPGTSDSYEQY
TRBV28	TRBJ2-3	11	ASSWAATDTQY
TRBV7-3	TRBJ1-5	11	ASSDDSNQPQH
TRBV19	TRBJ2-7	12	ASSGRGISYEQY
TRBV7-9	TRBJ1-2	15	ASSPSDGRGDIYGYT
TRBV18	TRBJ1-5	16	ASSPRSQGGYSNQPQH
TRBV20-1	TRBJ2-5	9	SARELETQY
TRBV6-5	TRBJ1-2	14	ASSYTRGHLTYGYT
TRBV7-2	TRBJ2-5	11	ASSFAGEETQY
TRBV5-1	TRBJ1-5	13	ASSWTGSFNQPQH
TRBV7-2	TRBJ2-7	13	ASSLRQGVEYEQY
TRBV7-8	TRBJ2-7	13	ASSISGGEGYEQY
TRBV19	TRBJ1-5	11	ASSREINQPQH
TRBV6-1	TRBJ1-4	13	ASSERGANNEKLF
TRBV6-5	TRBJ2-5	10	ASSRGRETQY
TRBV13	TRBJ2-7	9	ASSLGGKQY
TRBV5-1	TRBJ1-2	11	ASSLDSYYGYT
TRBV15	TRBJ2-6	12	ATSRVTGANVLT
TRBV15	TRBJ2-7	13	ATSRDSYQGSEQY
TRBV6-5	TRBJ1-1	10	ASSYPSAEAF
TRBV3-1/TRBV3-2	TRBJ1-1	13	ASSPSDTLNTEAF